This TCR beta chain was recovered during a study of cytomegalovirus exposure and HLA in healthy donors (dated by TCRdb to about 2017). As for the study more broadly: In an earlier analysis of under 600 of the donors, 276 Gb of sequence data and just under 120 million unique TCR beta sequences from about 179 million T cells were reported. An early release that covered some 630 HLA-typed donors contained about 290 gigabases of sequencing data and 70 million to 100 million unique TCR sequences. Roughly 5 DR-DQ haplotypes were treated as single units for association and clustering because of strong linkage in the cohort. The study aimed to test whether signatures of past pathogen exposure could be identified by cataloging public T cell receptors. All discovery cohort repertoires had been generated using a single sequencing platform. To predict cytomegalovirus infection status, the study brought together high-throughput TCR immunosequencing, statistical association of individual TCRs with disease status, and machine learning. A later genetic analysis used genome-wide SNP genotypes for about 60% of the roughly 670 donors, treating that subset as a discovery cohort. A later analysis re-analyzed previously published TCR beta repertoires from approximately 700 donors and added high-resolution HLA genotyping to study TCR occurrence patterns. Among around 400 genotyped donors of the cohort, an average of approximately 240,000 unique TCR beta nucleotide sequences was sequenced per donor, of which about 18% were non-productive. In addition to the first cohort of about 650 subjects, a separate validation cohort of about 120 different subjects was used. In an earlier analysis of over 550 of the donors, high-throughput TCR beta sequencing was used to judge whether each TCR beta V gene segment behaved as functional or pseudogenic. Of the 300 to 400 genotyped donors, about 80% fell in the genetic ancestry cluster associated with self-reported Caucasian donors. The number of typed donors differed by locus: about 629-630 for A, B, C, DRB1 and DQB1; about 520 for DQA1; around 610 for DPA1; and roughly 490 for DPB1. HLA typing included class I and class II loci at four-digit resolution. The T cell repertoires of about 700 subjects were profiled by immunosequencing and related to cytomegalovirus serostatus. Rather than drawing on any new phenotypic data, the later analysis identified candidate immune exposures from TCR beta sequences and the way those sequences occurred across donors. Donor age, sex, ethnicity and CMV serostatus were compiled alongside the repertoire data.

Libraries were prepared through the immunoSEQ multiplex PCR assay. For the multiplex PCR, a mixture combining 60 forward primers for TCR Vbeta segments and 13 reverse primers for TCR Jbeta segments was used. A multiplex PCR assay on genomic DNA amplified the CDR3 region of rearranged TCR beta genes. On the Illumina HiSeq System, the amplified TCR beta libraries were sequenced as 87-base-pair reads. Processing in the source paper ran as follows. In a later analysis, roughly 80 million unique TCR beta chains were counted across the approximately 640 repertoires, and some 10 million of these chains were shared by at least two donors. A nearest-neighbor algorithm error-corrected the raw reads and collapsed the reads into unique sequences, merging closely related sequences to remove PCR and sequencing errors. To assign V, D and J gene segments, CDR3 sequences were aligned to IMGT reference sequences. For a sequence to be retained, a match of at least six nucleotides to both a V gene segment and a J gene segment was required. A rearrangement counted as productive if the CDR3 had no stop codons and remained in frame with V and J, and every other rearrangement counted as non-productive. CDR3 was defined according to IMGT convention as the region running from the second conserved V-encoded cysteine to the conserved J-encoded phenylalanine. In an earlier analysis of roughly 610 of the donors, sequences lacking an unambiguous match to a single V gene segment were excluded. In an earlier analysis of a few hundred of the donors, a V segment was called functional when productive rearrangements were above 56.7%, and segregating when the standard deviation between donors exceeded 5%. To diagnose cytomegalovirus status from the catalog of TCR beta chain sequences, a statistical classification framework was built. In a later analysis, TCR nucleotide sequences were compared against IMGT/GENE-DB human TR gene sequences so that V and J genes could be assigned. A later analysis assigned CDR3 sequences and most-parsimonious VDJ recombination scenarios with the TCRdist pipeline. In a later analysis, each TCR beta chain was defined by its CDR3 amino acid sequence together with its V-gene family, and reads without a unique V-gene family were excluded. To address suspected cross-contamination and a sequencing artifact, a later analysis removed a few hundred highly shared, low-generation-probability nucleotide sequences. In a later analysis, a clonal expansion index for each public chain was calculated from normalized within-repertoire ranks of inferred template counts. In a later analysis, generation probabilities were computed with a VDJ recombination model fitted to out-of-frame rearrangements, and the resulting probabilities were checked against IGoR. A later analysis scored TCR-TCR, TCR-HLA and TCR-CMV co-occurrence with hypergeometric tests, applying a repertoire-size bias correction to TCR pairs. In a later analysis, false discovery rates were estimated by permuting HLA or CMV assignments 20 times. In a later analysis, co-occurring TCRs were grouped using DBSCAN, with TCRdist sequence similarity added in when clustering inside HLA-allele-positive subsets. Co-occurrence clustering excluded repertoires with fewer than 30,000 or more than 120,000 public chains, plus five with anomalous nucleotide sharing. As stored in TCRdb, this immuneACCESS dataset retains in-frame rearrangements with V and J assigned. A fraction of the clones does not appear; measured against another copy, unresolved V genes explain less than half of the discrepancy, and the remainder lacks a known reason. The DNA was the basis for D and trimming; V, J and clone size are from that table. The sample table records 150,000 to 200,000 clones; roughly four fifths of these occur just once. Clones ranked in the top ten supply around 4.1% of the sample.

Results the study describes overall, beyond this receptor: A later analysis found that TCR association rates varied across HLA loci, with DRB1 alleles showing the most associated TCRs and HLA-C alleles the fewest. Cytomegalovirus status was reported to be diagnosed by the classifier with high specificity and sensitivity in both the original and validation cohorts. In vitro tests confirmed that a few of the cytomegalovirus-associated TCR beta chains recognize cytomegalovirus antigens. While some public TCRs were present in many individuals, most TCR sequences turned up only very rarely across donors. Because some donors lacked HLA typing at each locus, the association tests relied only on the typed subset. Sequencing depth was assumed to be roughly uniform across donors in the presence/absence analyses, though that assumption may not hold. In a later analysis, most CMV-associated TCR beta chains were found to appear HLA-restricted, with HLA associations seemingly driven largely by CMV exposure. Linkage disequilibrium might explain the correlated functional status among segregating V segments, but an unknown experimental factor could not be excluded. The 87-base-pair reads could not distinguish some IMGT-functional V segments, including TRBV6-2 and TRBV6-3, so those segments were excluded. The authors suggested that the approach could potentially be generalized to other disease states and immunological phenotypes. In a later analysis, HLA-associated TCR beta chains showed more clonal expansion and lower generation probabilities than non-associated chains that were equally common. In a later analysis, several top co-occurrence clusters were reported to appear linked to parvovirus B19, influenza, CMV and Epstein-Barr virus. A later genetic analysis reported fewer N-insertions in productive TCRs among donors in an Asian-associated ancestry cluster than the roughly 700-donor mean. Because counts were too low, under 20 rarely observed V segments, including chromosome 9 orphons, were left out of the earlier analysis of a few hundred of the donors. A cluster of highly shared sequence variants was judged likely to be a technical artifact of the sequencing pipeline. This cohort had only TCR beta chains sequenced, and the lack of alpha or paired-chain data limited which features could be detected. Immune exposure information for the cohort was limited to CMV serostatus. A later genetic analysis associated a missense DCLRE1C variant with V-gene and J-gene trimming of TCR beta chains, and an independent cohort replicated the association. A further reported finding was that TCR beta sequences accurately predicted the HLA-A and HLA-B alleles for most subjects in the first cohort. When HLA alleles, especially DR and DQ, strongly co-occurred, attributing TCR associations to individual alleles was difficult. In the study, about 150 TCR beta chains were listed as associated with cytomegalovirus. Specific HLA alleles were associated with about 17,000 TCR beta sequences at a false discovery rate of 0.05 in a later analysis. An earlier analysis of approximately 540 of the donors showed that most TCR beta V segments appeared in productive rearrangements either about 90% or about 30% of the time, which broadly matched IMGT annotations.

CDR1 and CDR2 were assigned from the germline V gene as MGHDK and SYGVNS. There are 12 amino acids in the CDR3, from cysteine to phenylalanine inclusive. Only the CDR3 region is kept as DNA, spanning 36 bases read in frame from base 1. The junction shows trimming of 4 bases on V and 7 bases on J, plus 8 bases between the germline ends. In total, fewer than 750 healthy bone marrow donors made up the cohort. At the time of sampling, all cohort members were nominally healthy, though unrecorded immune exposures were likely present. The donor was CMV seropositive and was included in the group of 250 to 350 seropositive cohort members. Every donor gave a peripheral blood sample, and the peripheral blood mononuclear cells from that sample were used for TCR beta sequencing. The Qiagen DNeasy Blood Extraction Kit was used to extract genomic DNA from the blood cell samples. As regards this clone: Its antigen is still unknown. The sample holds no much larger clone one base away, and base qualities are not on file.

This chain is built from TRBV25-1 and TRBJ2-1; the D gene lacks a confident call. The TCR comes from a man aged 50-60 years in good health and CMV-seropositive. The sample consisted of PBMCs. The CDR3: CASSVAGNEQFF. The nucleotide sequence is given as TGTGCCAGCAGTGTAGCTGGAAATGAGCAGTTCTTC. The reference TRBV25-1 and TRBJ2-1 proteins fill in what lies around the CDR3, so the full variable domain reads EADIYQTPRYLVIGTGKKITLECSQTMGHDKMYWYQQDPGMELHLIHYSYGVNSTEKGDLSSESTVSRIRTEHFPLTLESARPSHTSQYLCASSVAGNEQFFGPGTRLTVL.